This T cell receptor beta chain emerged from a study of CD8 T cells in ankylosing spondylitis. On this clonotype: Its antigen is currently unknown.

CDR1 SGHTA and CDR2 FQGNSA come from the germline V gene. Trimming stripped 1 base from V and 4 bases from J, with 7 bases between. CDR3 length equals 13 residues. Study-level results: There was reportedly significant enrichment of clones that were disease-linked in matched ankylosing spondylitis synovial fluid. Clones linked with disease were CD8+ and fairly uncommon in the peripheral blood. In synovial fluid and blood from reactive arthritis, some motif variants were previously reported. The study identified a TCR beta motif of several highly homologous variants that appeared characteristic of ankylosing spondylitis blood.

TCR beta libraries were made by quantitative 5'-RACE with molecular barcodes. TCRdb ran MiXCR on the 5' RACE reads and lists one entry per CDR3 protein. The table includes over 600,000 distinct CDR3 sequences, roughly 19% detected once. The sequenced sample consisted of blood, either unsorted or a sorted T cell fraction (not recorded which). V usage is TRBV7-2 and J usage is TRBJ2-5; no clear D. The origin of this receptor is a male donor with ankylosing spondylitis. CDR3 region: CASSLGSIETQYF. CDR3 DNA sequence: TGTGCCAGCAGCTTAGGGTCAATAGAGACCCAGTACTTC.